This T cell receptor beta chain appears in the sequencing data of a study of blood T cell repertoires in COVID-19. Study-wide background: Both acute and convalescent COVID-19 samples were obtained from the United States, Italy and Spain. PBMCs, B-cell-depleted T cells, or T cells provided the cDNA or gDNA that made up the material.

Unmatched junction bases numbered 3, after V lost 0 bases and J lost 5 bases. CDR3 length equals 15 residues. The germline CDR1 and CDR2 sequences are SGHDN and FVKESK. Per the authors' pipeline: Estimated nucleated cell counts came from reference gene primer amplification. Clones were read by immunoSEQ multiplex PCR, and TCRdb kept only the in-frame ones, dropping some. The DNA was the basis for D and trimming; V, J and clone size are from that table. This table holds 150,000 or so clones, about 90% found once. The source is a man aged 50 or older with acute or convalescent COVID-19. The sample consisted of peripheral blood. V usage is TRBV14 and J usage is TRBJ2-5; 10 nucleotides align to TRBD1. CDR3 sequence reads: CASSQDGTGAETQYF. As DNA, the CDR3 is TGTGCCAGCAGCCAAGATGGGACAGGGGCCGAGACCCAGTACTTC.